The entry below gives a single T cell receptor (beta chain) sequence along with its context. CDR3 length equals 19 residues. The data are from a study of blood T cell repertoires in COVID-19. Background on the study: PBMCs, B-cell-depleted T cells, or T cells were the source of the cDNA or gDNA that made up the material.

The protocol was immunoSEQ multiplex PCR, while the TCRdb copy is restricted to in-frame clones and leaves out a portion. Of about 260,000 clones in the sample, 86% are singletons; the top ten hold roughly 2%. The sequenced sample consisted of PBMCs or T cells enriched from blood (not recorded which). The V gene is TRBV21-1, the J gene TRBJ2-5; TRBD2, as called in the table, went unchecked against the DNA. TRBV21-1 is tagged as a pseudogene. The TCR comes from a woman aged 50 to 65 who had recovered from COVID-19. The DNA of the CDR3 is TGTGCCAGCAGCACTTACGGGACTAGCGGGGCCCGAATCAAAGAGACCCAGTACTTC. It encodes CASSTYGTSGARIKETQYF.